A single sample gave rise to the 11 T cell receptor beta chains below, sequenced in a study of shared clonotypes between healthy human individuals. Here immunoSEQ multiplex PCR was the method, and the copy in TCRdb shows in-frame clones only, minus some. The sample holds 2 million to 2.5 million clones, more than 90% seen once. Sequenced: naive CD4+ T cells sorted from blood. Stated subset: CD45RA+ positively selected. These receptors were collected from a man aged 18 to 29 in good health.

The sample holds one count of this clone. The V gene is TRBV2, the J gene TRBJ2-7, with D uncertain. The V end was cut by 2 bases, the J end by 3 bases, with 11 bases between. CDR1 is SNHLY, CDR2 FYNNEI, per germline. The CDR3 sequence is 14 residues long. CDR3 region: CASSERPEVYEQYF. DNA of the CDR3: TGTGCCAGCAGTGAAAGACCAGAAGTCTACGAGCAGTACTTC.

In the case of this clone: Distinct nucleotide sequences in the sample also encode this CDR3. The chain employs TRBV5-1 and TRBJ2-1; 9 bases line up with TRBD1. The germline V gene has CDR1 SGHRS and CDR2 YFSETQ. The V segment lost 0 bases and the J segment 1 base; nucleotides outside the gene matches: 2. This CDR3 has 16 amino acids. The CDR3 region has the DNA TGCGCCAGCAGCTTGGAGGGACAGGGATCCTACAATGAGCAGTTCTTC. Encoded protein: CASSLEGQGSYNEQFF. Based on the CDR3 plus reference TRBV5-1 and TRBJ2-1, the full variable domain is KAGVTQTPRYLIKTRGQQVTLSCSPISGHRSVSWYQQTPGQGLQFLFEYFSETQRNKGNFPGRFSGRQFSNSRSEMNVSTLELGDSALYLCASSLEGQGSYNEQFFGPGTRLTVL.

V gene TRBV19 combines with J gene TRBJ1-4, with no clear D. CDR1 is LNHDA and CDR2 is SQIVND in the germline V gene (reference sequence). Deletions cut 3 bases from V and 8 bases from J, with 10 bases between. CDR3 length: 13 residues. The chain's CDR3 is CASSIGVGEKLFF. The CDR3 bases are TGTGCCAGTAGTATTGGAGTAGGAGAAAAACTGTTTTTT.

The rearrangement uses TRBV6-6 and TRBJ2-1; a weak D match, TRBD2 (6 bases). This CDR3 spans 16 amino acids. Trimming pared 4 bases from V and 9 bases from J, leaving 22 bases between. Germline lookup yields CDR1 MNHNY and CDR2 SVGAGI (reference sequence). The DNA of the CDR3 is TGTGCCAGCAGTTCCTTAGCCATTTGGGGACTTAGTGAGCAGTTCTTC. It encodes CASSSLAIWGLSEQFF.

CDR3 sequence (DNA): TGTGCCAGCAGCGGACAGGGTTTGAGTGAAGCTTTCTTT. Encoded protein: CASSGQGLSEAFF. This chain joins TRBV9 and TRBJ1-1; 7 nucleotides match TRBD1. The length of the CDR3 is 13 residues. The V gene end was trimmed by 3 bases and the J gene end by 7 bases; junction bases not matched to a gene: 6. Germline V gene lookup returns CDR1 SGDLS and CDR2 YYNGEE.

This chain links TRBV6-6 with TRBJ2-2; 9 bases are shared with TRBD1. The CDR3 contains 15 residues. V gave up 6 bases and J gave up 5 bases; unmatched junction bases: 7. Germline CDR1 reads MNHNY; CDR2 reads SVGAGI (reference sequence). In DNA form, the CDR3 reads TGTGCCAGCAGGGATACCGGGACAGGGACCGGGGAGCTGTTTTTT. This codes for CASRDTGTGTGELFF.

The CDR3 nucleotides read TGTGCCAGCATCCCCGGGGGCGGGGGAGGAGTGGAGACCCAGTACTTC. Its translation: CASIPGGGGGVETQYF. V is TRBV5-4 and J is TRBJ2-5; the D gene is possibly TRBD2 (7 bases). The CDR3 runs 16 residues. Per the germline V gene, CDR1 is SGHNT and CDR2 is YYREEE (reference sequence). Between the trimmed V and J ends, which lost 6 bases and 5 bases, there was a span of 23 bases.

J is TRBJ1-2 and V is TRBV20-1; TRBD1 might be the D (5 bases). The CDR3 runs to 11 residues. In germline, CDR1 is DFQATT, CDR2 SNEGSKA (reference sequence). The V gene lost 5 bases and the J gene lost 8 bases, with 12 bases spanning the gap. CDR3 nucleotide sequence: TGCAGTGCTCACCACGGGGACGGCTACACCTTC. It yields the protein CSAHHGDGYTF.

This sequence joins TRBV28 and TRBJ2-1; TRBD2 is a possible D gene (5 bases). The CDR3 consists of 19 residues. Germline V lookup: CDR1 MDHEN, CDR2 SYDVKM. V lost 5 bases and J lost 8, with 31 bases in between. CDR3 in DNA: TGTGCCAGCAGTATACGAACTCTTGCTGGACTTCTGAGGACCGATGAGCAGTTCTTC. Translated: CASSIRTLAGLLRTDEQFF.

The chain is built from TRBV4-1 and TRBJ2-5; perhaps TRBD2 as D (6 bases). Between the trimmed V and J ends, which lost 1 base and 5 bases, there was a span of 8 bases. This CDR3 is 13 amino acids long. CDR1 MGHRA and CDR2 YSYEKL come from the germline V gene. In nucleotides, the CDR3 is TGCGCCAGCAGCCAAGCGGGAGCGGAGACCCAGTACTTC. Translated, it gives CASSQAGAETQYF.

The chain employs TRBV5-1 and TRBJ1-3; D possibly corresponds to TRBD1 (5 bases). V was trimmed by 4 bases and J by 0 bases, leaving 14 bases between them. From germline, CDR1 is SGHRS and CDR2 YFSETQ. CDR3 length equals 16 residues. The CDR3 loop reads CASSPPGRTSGNTIYF. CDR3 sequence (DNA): TGCGCCAGCAGCCCGCCGGGACGGACCTCTGGAAACACCATATATTTT.